This paragraph reports one T cell receptor (beta chain). Its matching antigen is unknown. Read coverage stops 3 residues before the CDR3 terminus; the germline J gene supplies the remainder. V lost 7 bases and J lost 2; bases outside the gene matches: 7. Germline V gene lookup returns CDR1 MGHRA and CDR2 YSYEKL. This CDR3 is built from 15 residues. The record originates from a study of T cells in women clearing cervical HPV infection. Study-wide points: T-cell numbers per sample were unknown and may explain richness differences.

Method: immunoSEQ multiplex PCR; TCRdb's copy keeps in-frame clones and lacks some. The sample's table shows approximately 30,000 clones. Sample: blood buffy coat. The TCR sequence derives from a woman between 18 and 69 years old with a cervical HPV16 infection that either progressed to CIN3+ or cleared (not recorded which). The chain employs TRBV4-1 and TRBJ2-3, with 9 bases lining up with TRBD2. The chain's CDR3 is CASKAASGDTDTQYF. The sequenced part of the CDR3 DNA is TGCGCCAGCAAAGCCGCTAGCGGGGACACAGATACG.